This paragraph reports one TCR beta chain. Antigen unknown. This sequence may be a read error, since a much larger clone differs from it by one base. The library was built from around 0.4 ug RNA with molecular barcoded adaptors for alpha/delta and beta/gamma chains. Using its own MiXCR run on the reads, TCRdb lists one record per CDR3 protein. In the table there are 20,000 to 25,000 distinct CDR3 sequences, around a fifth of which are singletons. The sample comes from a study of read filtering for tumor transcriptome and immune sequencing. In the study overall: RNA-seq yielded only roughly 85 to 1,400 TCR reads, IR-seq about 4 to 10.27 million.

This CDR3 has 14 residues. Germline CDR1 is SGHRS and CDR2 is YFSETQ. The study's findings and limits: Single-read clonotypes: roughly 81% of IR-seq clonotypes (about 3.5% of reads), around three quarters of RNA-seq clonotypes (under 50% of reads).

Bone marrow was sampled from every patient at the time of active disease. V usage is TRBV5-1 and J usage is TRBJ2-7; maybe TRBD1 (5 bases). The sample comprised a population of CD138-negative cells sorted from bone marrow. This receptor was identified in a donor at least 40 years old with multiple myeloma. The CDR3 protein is CASSSQGSSCEQYF. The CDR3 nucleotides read TGCGCCAGCAGTAGCCAGGGCAGTTCCTGCGAGCAGTACTTC.